This paragraph reports one T cell receptor (beta chain). Its antigen is as yet unknown. The sample is drawn from a study of CD4 T cells in relation to SARS-CoV-2 and coronaviruses. Looking at the study overall: After roughly 11 days of antigen culture, PBMC TCR beta CDR3s were sequenced. Broader study findings: In around two thirds of donors, memory CD4+ clonotypes crossrecognized SARS-CoV-2 and at least one common cold coronavirus spike. Pre-pandemic and post-infection samples never came from the same donor.

CDR1 is MDHEN and CDR2 is SYDVKM in the germline V gene. This CDR3 region has 16 residues. J gave up 6 bases and V 6 bases, and 15 bases lay outside the gene matches. Measured with immunoSEQ multiplex PCR; TCRdb has only the in-frame clones, and not every one. The table lists 15,000 to 20,000 clones, around 82% of them singletons. The unexposed donors gave CD4+ T cells in about 2010-2019, prior to COVID-19. After approximately 10 days of culture, CD4+ T cells were isolated. PBMCs were plated at roughly 2.1 million per well in IL-2-containing medium. This TCR was sampled from a human donor in good health. V is TRBV28 and J is TRBJ2-7; 9 nucleotides agree with TRBD1. Sequencing was performed on CD4+ T cells from PBMCs, cultured in vitro. The CDR3, as DNA: TGTGCCAGCAGATATACAGGACAGGGGATGACCTCCGAGCAGTACTTC. It specifies CASRYTGQGMTSEQYF.